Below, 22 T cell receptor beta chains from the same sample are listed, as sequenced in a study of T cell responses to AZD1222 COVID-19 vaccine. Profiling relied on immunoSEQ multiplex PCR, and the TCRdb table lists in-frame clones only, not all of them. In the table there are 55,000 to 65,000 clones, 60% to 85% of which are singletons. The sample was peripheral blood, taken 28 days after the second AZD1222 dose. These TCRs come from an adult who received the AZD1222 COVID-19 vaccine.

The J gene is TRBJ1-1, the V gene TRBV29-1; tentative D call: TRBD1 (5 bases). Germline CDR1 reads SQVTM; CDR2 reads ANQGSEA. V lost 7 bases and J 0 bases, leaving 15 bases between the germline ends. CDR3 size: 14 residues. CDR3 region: CSGWDGIMNTEAFF. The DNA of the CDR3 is TGCAGCGGATGGGACGGTATCATGAACACTGAAGCTTTCTTT.

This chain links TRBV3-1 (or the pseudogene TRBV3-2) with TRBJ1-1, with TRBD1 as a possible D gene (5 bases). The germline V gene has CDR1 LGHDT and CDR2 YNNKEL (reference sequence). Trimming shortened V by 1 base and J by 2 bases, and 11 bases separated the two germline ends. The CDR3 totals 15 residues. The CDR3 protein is CASSQGEGSNTEAFF. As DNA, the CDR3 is TGTGCCAGCAGCCAAGGGGAGGGGAGCAACACTGAAGCTTTCTTT.

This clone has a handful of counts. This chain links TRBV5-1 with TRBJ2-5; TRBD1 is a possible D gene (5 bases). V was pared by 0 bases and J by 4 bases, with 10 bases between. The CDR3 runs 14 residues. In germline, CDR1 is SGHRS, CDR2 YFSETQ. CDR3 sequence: CASSLGETGETQYF. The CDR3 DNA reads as TGCGCCAGCAGCTTGGGCGAAACAGGAGAGACCCAGTACTTC.

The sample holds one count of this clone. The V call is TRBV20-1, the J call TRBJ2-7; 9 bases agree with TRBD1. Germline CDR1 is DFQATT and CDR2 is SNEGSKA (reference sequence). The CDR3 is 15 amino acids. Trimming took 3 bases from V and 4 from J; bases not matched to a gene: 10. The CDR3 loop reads CSASSPRQGGYEQYF. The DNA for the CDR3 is TGCAGTGCTAGTTCACCCCGACAGGGGGGGTACGAGCAGTACTTC.

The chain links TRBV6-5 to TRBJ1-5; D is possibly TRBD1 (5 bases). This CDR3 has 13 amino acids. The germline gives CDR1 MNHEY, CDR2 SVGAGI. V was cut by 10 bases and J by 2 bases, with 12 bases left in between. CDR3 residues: CATGPRGNQPQHF. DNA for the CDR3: TGTGCCACGGGGCCAAGGGGCAATCAGCCCCAGCATTTT.

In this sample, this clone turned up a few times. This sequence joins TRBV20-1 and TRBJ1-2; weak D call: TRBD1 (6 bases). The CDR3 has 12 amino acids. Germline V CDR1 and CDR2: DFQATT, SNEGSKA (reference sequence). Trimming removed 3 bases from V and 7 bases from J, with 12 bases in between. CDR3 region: CSASGGLGGYTF. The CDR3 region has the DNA TGCAGTGCTAGTGGGGGGCTCGGTGGCTACACCTTC.

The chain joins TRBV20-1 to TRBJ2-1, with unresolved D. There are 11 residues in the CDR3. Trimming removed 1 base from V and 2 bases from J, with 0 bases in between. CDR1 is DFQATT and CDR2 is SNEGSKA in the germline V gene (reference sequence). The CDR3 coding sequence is TGCAGTGCTAGAGCCTACAATGAGCAGTTCTTC. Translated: CSARAYNEQFF.

As DNA, the CDR3 is TGTGCCATCAGTGAGTCAGGAGGGGGGCGACTCTATGGCTACACCTTC. Translated: CAISESGGGRLYGYTF. The chain has TRBV10-3 and TRBJ1-2; weak D call: TRBD1 (6 bases). The germline V gene encodes CDR1 ENHRY and CDR2 SYGVKD. The CDR3 runs to 16 residues. V gave up 0 bases and J gave up 4 bases, with 15 bases separating them.

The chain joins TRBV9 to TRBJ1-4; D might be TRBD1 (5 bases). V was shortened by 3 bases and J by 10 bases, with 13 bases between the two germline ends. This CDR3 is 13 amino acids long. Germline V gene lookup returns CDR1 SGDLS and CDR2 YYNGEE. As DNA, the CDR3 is TGTGCCAGCAGCGAAGGGGATGTCGGAAAACTGTTTTTT. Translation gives CASSEGDVGKLFF.

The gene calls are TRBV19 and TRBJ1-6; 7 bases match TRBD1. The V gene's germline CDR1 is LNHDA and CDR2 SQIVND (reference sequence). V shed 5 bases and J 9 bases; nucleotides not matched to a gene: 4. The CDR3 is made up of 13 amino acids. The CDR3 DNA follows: TGTGCCAGTAGTGAGGACAGGCTTTCACCCCTCCACTTT. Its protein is CASSEDRLSPLHF.

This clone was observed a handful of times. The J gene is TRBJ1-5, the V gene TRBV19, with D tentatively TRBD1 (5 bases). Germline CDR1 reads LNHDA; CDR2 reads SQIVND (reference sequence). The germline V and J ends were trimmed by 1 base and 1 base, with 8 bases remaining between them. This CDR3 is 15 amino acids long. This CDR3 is CASSIAGGSNQPQHF. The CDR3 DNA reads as TGTGCCAGTAGTATAGCGGGGGGAAGCAATCAGCCCCAGCATTTT.

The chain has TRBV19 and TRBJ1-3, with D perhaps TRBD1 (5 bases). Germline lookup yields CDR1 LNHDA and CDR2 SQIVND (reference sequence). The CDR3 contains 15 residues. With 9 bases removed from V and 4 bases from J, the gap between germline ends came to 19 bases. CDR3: CASRDGAIGGNTIYF. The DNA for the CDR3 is TGTGCCAGCAGGGACGGCGCTATAGGGGGAAACACCATATATTTT.

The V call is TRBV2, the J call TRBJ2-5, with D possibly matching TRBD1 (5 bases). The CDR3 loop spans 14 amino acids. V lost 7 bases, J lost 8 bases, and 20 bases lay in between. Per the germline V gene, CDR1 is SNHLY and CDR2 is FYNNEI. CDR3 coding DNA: TGTGCCAGCACCTATGGGGCAGAGATGAATACCCAGTACTTC. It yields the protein CASTYGAEMNTQYF. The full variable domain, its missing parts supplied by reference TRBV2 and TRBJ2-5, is EPEVTQTPSHQVTQMGQEVILRCVPISNHLYFYWYRQILGQKVEFLVSFYNNEISEKSEIFDDQFSVERPDGSNFTLKIRSTKLEDSAMYFCASTYGAEMNTQYFGPGTRLLVL.

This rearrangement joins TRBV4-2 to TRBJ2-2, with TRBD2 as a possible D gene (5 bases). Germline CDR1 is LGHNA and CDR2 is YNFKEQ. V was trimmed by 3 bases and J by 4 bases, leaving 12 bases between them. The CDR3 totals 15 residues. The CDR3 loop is CASSQEQRFTGELFF. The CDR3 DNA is TGTGCCAGCAGCCAGGAGCAGCGGTTCACCGGGGAGCTGTTTTTT.

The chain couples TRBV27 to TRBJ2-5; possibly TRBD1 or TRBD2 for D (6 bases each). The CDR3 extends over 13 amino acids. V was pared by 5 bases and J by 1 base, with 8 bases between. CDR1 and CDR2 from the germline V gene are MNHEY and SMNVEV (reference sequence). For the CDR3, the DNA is TGTGCCAGCAGTAGGGGGGTCCAAGAGACCCAGTACTTC. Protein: CASSRGVQETQYF.

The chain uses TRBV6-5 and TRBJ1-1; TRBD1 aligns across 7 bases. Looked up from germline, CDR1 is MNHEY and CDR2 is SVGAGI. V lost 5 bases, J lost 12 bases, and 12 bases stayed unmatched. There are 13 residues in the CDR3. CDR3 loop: CASSNDRVAVTFF. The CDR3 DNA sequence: TGTGCCAGCAGTAACGACAGGGTCGCGGTAACTTTCTTT.

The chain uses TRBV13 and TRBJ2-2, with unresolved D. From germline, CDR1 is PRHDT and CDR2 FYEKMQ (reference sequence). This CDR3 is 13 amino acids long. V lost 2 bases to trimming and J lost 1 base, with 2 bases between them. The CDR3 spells CASSLRNTGELFF. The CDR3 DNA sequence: TGTGCCAGCAGCTTAAGGAACACCGGGGAGCTGTTTTTT.

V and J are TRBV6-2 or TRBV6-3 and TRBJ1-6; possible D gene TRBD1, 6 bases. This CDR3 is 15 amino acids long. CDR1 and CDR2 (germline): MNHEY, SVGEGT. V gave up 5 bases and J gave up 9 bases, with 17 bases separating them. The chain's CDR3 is CASSDLTGYGSPLHF. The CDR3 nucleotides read TGTGCCAGCAGTGACCTTACAGGGTATGGTTCACCCCTCCACTTT.

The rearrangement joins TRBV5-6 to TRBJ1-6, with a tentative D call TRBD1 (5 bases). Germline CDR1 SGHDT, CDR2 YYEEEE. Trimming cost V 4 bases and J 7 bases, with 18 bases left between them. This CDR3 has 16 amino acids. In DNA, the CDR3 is TGTGCCAGCAGCCATATGAGGGGCGCAGGAAATTCACCCCTCCACTTT. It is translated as CASSHMRGAGNSPLHF.

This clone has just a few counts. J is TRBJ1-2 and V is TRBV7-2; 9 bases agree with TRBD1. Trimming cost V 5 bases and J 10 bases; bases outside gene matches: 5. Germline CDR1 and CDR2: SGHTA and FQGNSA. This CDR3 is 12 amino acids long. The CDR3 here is CASSPGDRVYTF. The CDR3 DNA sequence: TGTGCCAGCAGCCCCGGGGACAGGGTCTACACCTTC.

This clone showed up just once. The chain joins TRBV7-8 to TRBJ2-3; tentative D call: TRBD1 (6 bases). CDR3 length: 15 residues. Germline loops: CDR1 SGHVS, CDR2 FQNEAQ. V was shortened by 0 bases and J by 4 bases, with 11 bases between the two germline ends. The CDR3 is CASSLAGAVSDTQYF. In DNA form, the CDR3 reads TGTGCCAGCAGCTTAGCGGGGGCAGTTTCAGATACGCAGTATTTT.

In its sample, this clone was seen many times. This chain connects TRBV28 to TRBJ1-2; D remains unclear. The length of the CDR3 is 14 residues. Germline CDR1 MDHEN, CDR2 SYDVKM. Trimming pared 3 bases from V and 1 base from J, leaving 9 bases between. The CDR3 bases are TGTGCCAGCAGTTTGGCCCCGATTAACTATGGCTACACCTTC. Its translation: CASSLAPINYGYTF.